Presented here are 10 T cell receptor beta chains from one specimen sequenced in a study of cytomegalovirus exposure and HLA in healthy donors. PCR employed 60 Vbeta and 13 Jbeta primers. Sequenced by immunoSEQ multiplex PCR; TCRdb stores in-frame clones only, minus some. The profile shows around 90,000 clones, nearly 80% of them singletons. Material: PBMCs. The source of these receptors is a woman aged 40 to 50 in good health and CMV-seronegative.

V and J are TRBV10-3 and TRBJ2-3, with 7 bases that match TRBD1. The CDR3 covers 16 residues. V trimming: 8 bases; J trimming: 3 bases; junction bases outside the gene matches: 14. CDR1 is ENHRY and CDR2 is SYGVKD in the germline V gene. CDR3 sequence: CAISRTRDRGTDTQYF. Written as DNA, the CDR3 is TGTGCCATCTCCCGTACCCGGGACAGAGGAACAGATACGCAGTATTTT.

In its sample, this clone was seen a few times. The rearrangement links TRBV27 to TRBJ2-4, with D possibly TRBD1 on 5 matching bases. The V and J ends lost 3 bases and 0 bases respectively, with 12 bases between them. In germline, CDR1 is MNHEY, CDR2 SMNVEV (reference sequence). This CDR3 has 16 residues. The CDR3 coding sequence is TGTGCCAGCAGTTTGGGTACAGGACGAGCCAAAAACATTCAGTACTTC. This translates into CASSLGTGRAKNIQYF.

In its sample, this clone was seen once. The genes are TRBV27 and TRBJ1-3; D gene uncertain. V was pared by 2 bases and J by 2 bases, with 10 bases between. Germline values: CDR1 MNHEY, CDR2 SMNVEV (reference sequence). This CDR3 has 15 amino acids. The CDR3 loop is CASSLAPQPGNTIYF. DNA for the CDR3: TGTGCCAGCAGTTTAGCTCCACAGCCTGGAAACACCATATATTTT.

The rearrangement uses TRBV28 and TRBJ1-2, with a weak D call TRBD1 (5 bases). This CDR3 is 13 amino acids long. Germline CDR1 MDHEN, CDR2 SYDVKM. Trimming took off 6 bases at V and 1 base at J, with 9 bases between the two ends. CDR3: CASSLQDNYGYTF. The CDR3, as DNA: TGTGCCAGCAGCTTACAGGATAACTATGGCTACACCTTC.

The V call is TRBV6-1, the J call TRBJ2-3; D is uncertain. Trimming removed 6 bases at V and 9 bases at J, with 13 bases between. Germline-derived CDR1 and CDR2 are MNHNS and SASEGT. The length of the CDR3 is 12 residues. The CDR3 bases are TGTGCCAGCAGCGAGATGAGAGGCACGCAGTATTTT. Translation: CASSEMRGTQYF.

In its sample, this clone was seen a few times. V gene TRBV10-1 combines with J gene TRBJ2-3; maybe TRBD2 (6 bases). Germline CDR1 is WNHNN and CDR2 is SYGVQD (reference sequence). Trimming cost V 3 bases and J 0 bases, with 10 bases left between them. This CDR3 contains 15 residues. This CDR3 reads CASSDWRGSTDTQYF. For the CDR3, the DNA is TGCGCCAGCAGTGATTGGAGGGGTAGCACAGATACGCAGTATTTT.

This chain uses TRBV5-1 with TRBJ2-7; 7 bases align to TRBD2. Germline lookup yields CDR1 SGHRS and CDR2 YFSETQ. V was clipped by 0 bases and J by 0 bases; unmatched bases: 3. The CDR3 is 15 amino acids. The CDR3 region has the DNA TGCGCCAGCAGCTTGGCGGGAGGATCCTCCTACGAGCAGTACTTC. This translates into CASSLAGGSSYEQYF.

In this sample, this clone turned up a few times. The chain joins TRBV6-4 to TRBJ2-1; 11 bases match TRBD2. After removal of 5 bases from V and 4 bases from J, the junction contained 4 bases not matched to a gene. The CDR3 runs 15 residues. CDR1 MRHNA and CDR2 SNTAGT come from the germline V gene. The CDR3 reads CASSRGLADYNEQFF. The CDR3 DNA is TGTGCCAGCAGTAGGGGACTAGCGGATTACAATGAGCAGTTCTTC.

J is TRBJ1-4 and V is TRBV6-1; D uncertain. Germline V lookup: CDR1 MNHNS, CDR2 SASEGT. The CDR3 is 14 amino acids. V dropped 6 bases and J dropped 0 bases, with 8 bases sitting between them. The CDR3 bases are TGTGCCAGCAGAAGAGAAGCAACTAATGAAAAACTGTTTTTT. It codes for CASRREATNEKLFF.

V gene TRBV5-5 combines with J gene TRBJ2-5, with 7 bases matching TRBD2. The CDR3 totals 15 residues. The J segment lost 2 bases and the V segment lost 4 bases, leaving 8 bases of the junction unmatched. Germline CDR1 reads SGHKS; CDR2 reads YYEKEE (reference sequence). CDR3 amino acids: CASSEPGTTQETQYF. The CDR3 DNA follows: TGTGCCAGCAGCGAGCCCGGGACTACGCAAGAGACCCAGTACTTC.